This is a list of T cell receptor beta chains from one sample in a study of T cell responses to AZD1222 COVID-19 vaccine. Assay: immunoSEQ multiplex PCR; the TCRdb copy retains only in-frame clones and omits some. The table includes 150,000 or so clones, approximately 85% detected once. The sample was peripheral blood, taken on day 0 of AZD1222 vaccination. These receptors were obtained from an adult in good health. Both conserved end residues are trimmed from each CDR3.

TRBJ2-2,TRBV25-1,ASSEWFGRSGTGELF
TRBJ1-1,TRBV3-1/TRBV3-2,ASSQLTGTGPL
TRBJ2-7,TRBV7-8,ASSIPGEQY
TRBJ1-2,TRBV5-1,ASSTGQGNYGYT
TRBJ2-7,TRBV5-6,ASSSETSEQY
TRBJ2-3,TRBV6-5,ASRGLAGGYTQY
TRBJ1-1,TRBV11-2,ASSLVSLNTEAF
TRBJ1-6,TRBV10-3,AIRDATGYSPLH
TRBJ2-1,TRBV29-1,SVPPTGGSYNEQF
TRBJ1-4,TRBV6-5,ASGQQNNEKLF
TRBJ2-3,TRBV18,ASSPAGDTQY
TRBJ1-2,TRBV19,ASSMLSSNYGYT
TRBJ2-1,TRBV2,ASDKEGFYNEQF
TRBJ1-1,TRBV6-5,ASSWNMNTEAF
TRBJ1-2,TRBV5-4,ASSFGRGGYGYT
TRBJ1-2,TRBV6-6,ASTPGGNYGYT
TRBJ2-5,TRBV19,ASGGYQETQY
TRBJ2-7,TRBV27,ASSFLLGGQGFYEQY